Listed here is a single TCR beta chain. The sample belongs to a study of cytomegalovirus exposure and HLA in healthy donors. The PCR was carried out with 60 Vbeta primers and 13 Jbeta primers. Repertoires were generated with immunoSEQ multiplex PCR, while TCRdb's copy carries only in-frame clones and drops some. The table lists tens of thousands of clones, 78% of them singletons. CDR1 SQVTM and CDR2 ANQGSEA come from the germline V gene. The CDR3 consists of 10 residues. The V end lost 7 bases, the J end lost 8 bases, and 9 bases lay between the germline ends. Sequenced sample: PBMCs. V and J are TRBV29-1 and TRBJ2-1; tentative D call: TRBD2 (5 bases). The sequence derives from a man between 18 and 29 years old in good health and CMV-seropositive. CDR3 DNA: TGCAGCGGGGAGAACCATGAGCAGTTCTTC. It yields the protein CSGENHEQFF.